The source of this T cell receptor beta chain is a study of human T cells and chemical hapten exposure. V was trimmed by 7 bases and J by 0 bases, leaving 9 bases between them. The CDR3 length is 13 residues. The germline V gene has CDR1 MNHEY and CDR2 SVGEGT. Individual cDNA molecules received unique molecular identifiers in the library. TCRdb re-analysed the RACE reads in MiXCR, keeping a single row per CDR3 protein. The data hold about 85,000 distinct CDR3 sequences, with 11% observed a single time. Many counts were recorded for this clonotype. As yet, its antigen is unknown. Study conclusions and caveats: TCRs at high frequency, those above 1 in 1000, did not change with DPC sensitization.

The time point is: patch test 2, 6 weeks after DPC sensitization. Treatment noted: therapeutic diphenylcyclopropenone sensitization with weekly scalp DPC. Blood draws came before every patch-test application. V and J are TRBV6-2 or TRBV6-3 and TRBJ1-1; D is unclear. The source is a man aged 18 to 30 with alopecia areata. Some clones in this sample may be carry-over from other donors' samples. Material: whole blood, obtained in connection with sensitization to the hapten diphenylcyclopropenone (DPC). The CDR3 region has the DNA TGTGCCAGCACCGCCCATGTGAACACTGAAGCTTTCTTT. It translates to CASTAHVNTEAFF.